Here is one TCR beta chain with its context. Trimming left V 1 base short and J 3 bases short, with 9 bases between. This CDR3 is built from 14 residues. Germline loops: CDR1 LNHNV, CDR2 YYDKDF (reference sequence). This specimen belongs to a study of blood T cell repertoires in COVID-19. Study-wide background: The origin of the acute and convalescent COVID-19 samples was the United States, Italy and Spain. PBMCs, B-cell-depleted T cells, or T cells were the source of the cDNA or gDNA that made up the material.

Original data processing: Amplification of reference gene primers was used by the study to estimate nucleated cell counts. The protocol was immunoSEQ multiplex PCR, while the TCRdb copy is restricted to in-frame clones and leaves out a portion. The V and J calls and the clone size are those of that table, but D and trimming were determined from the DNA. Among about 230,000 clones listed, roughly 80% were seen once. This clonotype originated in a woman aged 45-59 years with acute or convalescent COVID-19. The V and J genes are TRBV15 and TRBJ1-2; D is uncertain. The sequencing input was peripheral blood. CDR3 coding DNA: TGTGCCACCAGCAGAGTCAATAGAGACTATGGCTACACCTTC. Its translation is CATSRVNRDYGYTF.